Each of the 23 T cell receptor beta chains below was sequenced from the same sample in a study of cytomegalovirus exposure and HLA in healthy donors. With 60 Vbeta and 13 Jbeta primers, the PCR was carried out. TCRdb keeps only in-frame clones here, not all; method: immunoSEQ multiplex PCR. The data show approximately 210,000 clones, roughly 76% seen once. The specimen sequenced was PBMCs. These TCRs come from a woman aged 25-40 years in good health and CMV-seropositive.

This clone occurred a few times. The CDR3 reads CASSQGPTAHSNQPQHF. The CDR3 DNA sequence: TGTGCCAGTAGTCAAGGACCGACAGCCCATAGCAATCAGCCCCAGCATTTT. This chain connects TRBV19 to TRBJ1-5; the D gene is possibly TRBD1 (5 bases). This CDR3 region has 17 residues. V lost 5 bases to trimming and J lost 0 bases, with 17 bases between them. Looked up from germline, CDR1 is LNHDA and CDR2 is SQIVND (reference sequence). The full variable domain, its missing parts supplied by reference TRBV19 and TRBJ1-5, is DGGITQSPKYLFRKEGQNVTLSCEQNLNHDAMYWYRQDPGQGLRLIYYSQIVNDFQKGDIAEGYSVSREKKESFPLTVTSAQKNPTAFYLCASSQGPTAHSNQPQHFGDGTRLSIL.

The J gene is TRBJ1-1, the V gene TRBV19; D gene uncertain. V was pared by 9 bases and J by 0 bases, with 14 bases between. There are 14 residues in the CDR3. Germline loops: CDR1 LNHDA, CDR2 SQIVND (reference sequence). The DNA of the CDR3 is TGTGCCAGCAGCGCCCGGTACCTGAACACTGAAGCTTTCTTT. Translating gives CASSARYLNTEAFF.

The chain couples TRBV7-2 to TRBJ2-3, with TRBD1 identical over 10 bases. V dropped 6 bases and J dropped 8; count of bases not matched to a gene: 8. The CDR3 has 14 amino acids. Per the germline V gene, CDR1 is SGHTA and CDR2 is FQGNSA. The DNA for the CDR3 is TGTGCCAGCAGAGACAGGGGGCGAAAGGGTACGCAGTATTTT. This translates into CASRDRGRKGTQYF.

The rearrangement uses TRBV2 and TRBJ2-2, with D tentatively TRBD2 (6 bases). With 3 bases removed from V and 5 bases from J, the gap between germline ends came to 10 bases. The CDR3 contains 14 residues. Germline CDR1 is SNHLY and CDR2 is FYNNEI. The CDR3 nucleotides are TGTGCCAGCAGTGAGACTAGGATAACCGGGGAGCTGTTTTTT. This sequence encodes CASSETRITGELFF.

This rearrangement joins TRBV4-3 to TRBJ1-4; D unclear. Germline CDR1 is LGHNA and CDR2 is YSLEER. Deletions cut 1 base from V and 8 bases from J, with 17 bases between. This CDR3 contains 16 residues. Here the CDR3 reads CASSQATTGGSEKLFF. CDR3 bases: TGCGCCAGCAGCCAAGCTACTACGGGAGGGAGCGAAAAACTGTTTTTT.

A few counts support this clone. The chain is built from TRBV18 and TRBJ2-3, with unresolved D. Germline V gene lookup returns CDR1 KGHSH and CDR2 LQKENI. Trimming pared 0 bases from V and 9 bases from J, leaving 10 bases between. There are 13 residues in the CDR3. CDR3 sequence reads: CASSPPGAPTQYF. The DNA of the CDR3 is TGTGCCAGCTCACCACCTGGAGCGCCGACGCAGTATTTT.

This sequence joins TRBV19 and TRBJ1-1, with 9 bases that match TRBD1. CDR1 and CDR2 from the germline V gene are LNHDA and SQIVND (reference sequence). V was pared by 8 bases and J by 1 base, with 8 bases of the junction left unmatched. The CDR3 extends over 15 amino acids. The CDR3 nucleotides read TGTGCCAGTCGTCGGGACAGGGTTACGAACACTGAAGCTTTCTTT. Protein sequence: CASRRDRVTNTEAFF.

Comments on this clone: At one end the junction does not follow the germline gene, possibly because of a read error. This chain uses TRBV7-9 with TRBJ2-1, with TRBD2 matching 9 bases. The CDR3 contains 14 residues. CDR1 SEHNR and CDR2 FQNEAQ come from the germline V gene (reference sequence). The CDR3 reads CASSLERVAGGLLF. The CDR3 region has the DNA TGTGCCAGCAGCTTAGAAAGAGTTGCGGGGGGGCTTCTCTTC. Together with reference TRBV7-9 and TRBJ2-1, the CDR3 gives the full variable domain: DTGVSQNPRHKITKRGQNVTFRCDPISEHNRLYWYRQTLGQGPEFLTYFQNEAQLEKSRLLSDRFSAERPKGSFSTLEIQRTEQGDSAMYLCASSLERVAGGLLFGPGTRLTVL.

This chain connects TRBV5-4 to TRBJ1-1, with 9 bases fitting TRBD1. V lost 0 bases and J lost 6; bases outside the gene matches: 0. Germline CDR1 reads SGHNT; CDR2 reads YYREEE (reference sequence). The CDR3 sequence is 13 residues long. The CDR3 sequence is CASSLDRGPEAFF. The CDR3 region has the DNA TGTGCCAGCAGCTTGGACAGGGGGCCTGAAGCTTTCTTT.

V is TRBV15 and J is TRBJ2-5; 10 positions match TRBD2. The CDR3 is 18 residues long. J lost 1 base, V lost 1 base, and 9 bases had no gene match. From germline, CDR1 is LNHNV and CDR2 YYDKDF (reference sequence). The CDR3 loop is CATSRVASGRRFQETQYF. The CDR3 DNA reads TGTGCCACCAGCAGAGTGGCTAGCGGGAGAAGGTTCCAAGAGACCCAGTACTTC.

Turning to this clone: This sample also contains other DNA sequences that code for the same CDR3. The chain carries TRBV19 and TRBJ2-2, with 8 bases that match TRBD1. The ends lost 3 bases at V and 1 base at J; junction bases unmatched: 4. The germline V gene encodes CDR1 LNHDA and CDR2 SQIVND (reference sequence). This CDR3 has 16 residues. In nucleotides, the CDR3 is TGTGCCAGTAGTATCCTAGGGACAGGGAACACCGGGGAGCTGTTTTTT. Translating gives CASSILGTGNTGELFF.

This chain uses TRBV10-3 with TRBJ2-7; D may be TRBD2 (5 bases). CDR1 and CDR2 (germline): ENHRY, SYGVKD. Trimming removed 8 bases at V and 0 bases at J, with 17 bases between. The CDR3 spans 15 residues. The CDR3 DNA reads as TGTGCCATCCGCAGCTCTAGCTACAGCTCCTACGAGCAGTACTTC. Residues: CAIRSSSYSSYEQYF.

V and J are TRBV6-5 and TRBJ1-1; D unresolved. Trimming took off 2 bases at V and 3 bases at J, with 10 bases between the two ends. From germline, CDR1 is MNHEY and CDR2 SVGAGI. This CDR3 comprises 14 residues. CDR3 nucleotides: TGTGCCAGCAGTTACGAACCCGGGGACACTGAAGCTTTCTTT. Translating it yields CASSYEPGDTEAFF.

The chain has TRBV28 and TRBJ1-1; tentative D call: TRBD1 (5 bases). Germline loops: CDR1 MDHEN, CDR2 SYDVKM. The V end was cut by 7 bases, the J end by 0 bases, with 12 bases between. The CDR3 loop spans 14 amino acids. The CDR3 loop reads CASNPRAVNTEAFF. DNA of the CDR3: TGTGCCAGCAACCCCAGGGCCGTGAACACTGAAGCTTTCTTT.

The chain has TRBV7-8 and TRBJ2-2, with a weak D call TRBD2 (5 bases). The CDR3 runs to 13 residues. V lost 3 bases and J 3 bases, leaving 5 bases between the germline ends. Germline-derived CDR1 and CDR2 are SGHVS and FQNEAQ. The CDR3 spells CASSLGDTGELFF. DNA of the CDR3: TGTGCCAGCAGCTTGGGAGACACCGGGGAGCTGTTTTTT.

The chain recombines TRBV27 with TRBJ2-7, with TRBD1 matching 7 bases. Germline V gene data show CDR1 as MNHEY and CDR2 as SMNVEV (reference sequence). The CDR3 runs 13 residues. J gave up 4 bases and V 3 bases, and 3 bases lay outside the gene matches. Here the CDR3 reads CASSLVRGYEQYF. CDR3 DNA sequence: TGTGCCAGCAGTTTGGTCAGGGGGTACGAGCAGTACTTC.

The table lists this clone with a count of one. This chain links TRBV9 with TRBJ2-1; 7 bases agree with TRBD1. Germline V lookup: CDR1 SGDLS, CDR2 YYNGEE. This CDR3 is 17 amino acids long. The V segment lost 0 bases and the J segment 7 bases; nucleotides outside the gene matches: 13. CDR3 bases: TGTGCCAGCAGCGTAGCTGGGTCGGGGACAGTAGCTAATGAGCAGTTCTTC. Amino acids: CASSVAGSGTVANEQFF.

V and J are TRBV5-8 and TRBJ2-5; a possible D gene is TRBD2 (6 bases). The V and J ends lost 0 bases and 5 bases respectively, with 14 bases between them. The germline V gene encodes CDR1 SGHTS and CDR2 YDEGEE. This CDR3 contains 15 residues. CDR3 protein: CASSLDSSVTETQYF. The CDR3 nucleotides are TGTGCCAGCAGCTTGGATTCTAGCGTTACGGAGACCCAGTACTTC. Drawing the rest from reference TRBV5-8 and TRBJ2-5, the complete variable domain is EAGVTQSPTHLIKTRGQQATLRCSPISGHTSVYWYQQALGLGLQFLLWYDEGEERNRGNFPPRFSGRQFPNYSSELNVNALELEDSALYLCASSLDSSVTETQYFGPGTRLLVL.

V gene TRBV2 combines with J gene TRBJ1-1, with TRBD1 matching 7 bases. CDR3 length: 15 amino acids. Germline V lookup: CDR1 SNHLY, CDR2 FYNNEI. Trimming took 9 bases from V and 2 from J; bases not matched to a gene: 12. The CDR3 DNA follows: TGTGCCAGTACGAGTACCGGGACAGCAAACACTGAAGCTTTCTTT. It specifies CASTSTGTANTEAFF.

The CDR3 loop is CASSLSWGLGTGELFF. The CDR3 coding sequence is TGTGCCAGCAGTTTATCTTGGGGGCTCGGCACCGGGGAGCTGTTTTTT. The V and J genes are TRBV27 and TRBJ2-2, with TRBD1 as a possible D gene (6 bases). Germline lookup yields CDR1 MNHEY and CDR2 SMNVEV (reference sequence). This CDR3 spans 16 amino acids. V lost 0 bases and J lost 4, with 12 bases in between.

J is TRBJ1-1 and V is TRBV10-3; 7 positions agree with TRBD1. CDR1 and CDR2 from the germline V gene are ENHRY and SYGVKD. The CDR3 has 15 amino acids. Trimming took 6 bases from V and 1 from J; bases not matched to a gene: 8. CDR3 residues: CAIREDRVPNTEAFF. The CDR3 region has the DNA TGTGCCATCAGGGAAGACAGGGTCCCGAACACTGAAGCTTTCTTT.

The genes are TRBV18 and TRBJ2-3; 8 bases match TRBD2. CDR3 length: 18 amino acids. The germline V gene encodes CDR1 KGHSH and CDR2 LQKENI. V lost 3 bases to trimming and J lost 0 bases; unmatched junction nucleotides: 11. CDR3 protein: CASSPIIFREGSTDTQYF. CDR3 nucleotide sequence: TGTGCCAGCTCACCGATCATTTTCCGGGAGGGCAGCACAGATACGCAGTATTTT.

CDR3 loop: CASSLTGQGARGEAFF. CDR3 in DNA: TGTGCCAGCAGTCTCACGGGACAGGGGGCTAGAGGTGAAGCTTTCTTT. V gene TRBV28 combines with J gene TRBJ1-1, with 12 bases identical to TRBD1. Germline assignment: CDR1 MDHEN and CDR2 SYDVKM. J was trimmed by 7 bases and V by 5 bases; bases with no gene match: 11. The CDR3 spans 16 residues.